This TCR beta chain came from a study of identical twins. Everyone who donated was a healthy Caucasian. V was clipped by 4 bases and J by 2 bases; unmatched bases: 9. The CDR3 is made up of 17 amino acids. Germline V gene sequence: CDR1 SGHRS, CDR2 YFSETQ. Study-level results: Twins shared beta out-of-frame sequences in excess, but this excess was weaker. For zero-insertion analyses, partial confounding could come from invariant MAIT and iNKT cells.

Comments on this clonotype: Its specificity is not known.

A universal primer site was incorporated via template switching, and the cDNA contained unique molecular identifiers. TCRdb processed the 5' RACE reads anew with MiXCR; each CDR3 protein has one entry. The sample lists hundreds of thousands of distinct CDR3 sequences, 6.1% occurring once. Material: naive T cells sorted from blood. This rearrangement joins TRBV5-1 to TRBJ2-2; 9 bases are shared with TRBD2. This TCR came from a young man in good health. CDR3 DNA sequence: TGCGCCAGCAGCCAACCTTCGCTAGCGGGAAACACCGGGGAGCTGTTTTTT. It yields the protein CASSQPSLAGNTGELFF.